This paragraph reports one T cell receptor beta chain. This record belongs to a study of control samples from healthy donors and cancer patients. The repertoire was sequenced with immunoSEQ multiplex PCR; TCRdb's copy has only in-frame clones and lacks some. The sample table sets out fewer than 200,000 clones. This TCR derives from a woman in her thirties in good health. Sequencing was carried out using blood.

This CDR3 reads CASSLGPGPQWGYTF. The CDR3 nucleotides read TGTGCCAGCAGCTTAGGTCCGGGGCCCCAGTGGGGCTACACCTTC. This sequence joins TRBV11-2 and TRBJ1-2; D perhaps matches TRBD1 (5 bases). Looked up from germline, CDR1 is SGHAT and CDR2 is FQNNGV. The germline V and J ends were trimmed by 1 base and 8 bases, with 17 bases remaining between them. This CDR3 region has 15 residues. The full variable domain, rest sourced from reference TRBV11-2 and TRBJ1-2, is EAGVAQSPRYKIIEKRQSVAFWCNPISGHATLYWYQQILGQGPKLLIQFQNNGVVDDSQLPKDRFSAERLKGVDSTLKIQPAKLEDSAVYLCASSLGPGPQWGYTFGSGTRLTVV.